The 21 T cell receptor beta chains below all came from one sample that was sequenced in a study of OX40 agonist ivuxolimab in advanced cancers. Assay used: immunoSEQ multiplex PCR; TCRdb lists only in-frame clones, some missing. This sample has under 20,000 clones; 50% to 75% occur once, and the top ten carry 8.4%. This sample comprised CD4+ or CD8+ T cells sorted from blood, obtained in a trial of the OX40 agonist ivuxolimab. Every receptor here comes from an adult with an advanced solid tumor such as melanoma, head and neck, liver or kidney cancer.

The sample holds a few counts of this clone. The genes are TRBV10-2 and TRBJ2-7, with D maybe TRBD1 (8 bases). The CDR3 contains 14 residues. The germline gives CDR1 WSHSY, CDR2 SAAADI. Trimming took off 2 bases at V and 9 bases at J, with 17 bases between the two ends. CDR3 in amino acids: CASSEDRGGIGQYF. DNA for the CDR3: TGCGCCAGCAGTGAGGACAGGGGAGGGATCGGGCAGTACTTC.

This clone was picked up one time. The chain joins TRBV7-9 to TRBJ1-2; TRBD1 agrees at 8 bases. The CDR3 sequence is 14 residues long. J gave up 5 bases and V 1 base, and 3 bases lay outside the gene matches. The germline V gene has CDR1 SEHNR and CDR2 FQNEAQ (reference sequence). The CDR3 spells CASSLGRGHYGYTF. The CDR3 DNA sequence: TGTGCCAGCAGCTTAGGCAGGGGGCATTATGGCTACACCTTC.

The table lists this clone with a count of one. The genes are TRBV4-1 and TRBJ2-7; 8 positions agree with TRBD1. V shed 0 bases and J 5 bases; nucleotides not matched to a gene: 12. This CDR3 has 17 residues. CDR1 and CDR2 from the germline V gene are MGHRA and YSYEKL. The CDR3 bases are TGCGCCAGCAGCCAAGATAGGGGTGACAGGGGCAATCACGAGCAGTACTTC. The encoded protein is CASSQDRGDRGNHEQYF.

The chain couples TRBV5-4 to TRBJ2-7, with 8 bases fitting TRBD1. The V and J ends lost 5 bases and 0 bases, in that order; junction bases with no gene match: 4. CDR3 length equals 14 residues. Germline CDR1 and CDR2: SGHNT and YYREEE (reference sequence). CDR3: CASSRQGSSYEQYF. In DNA form, the CDR3 reads TGTGCCAGCAGTCGACAGGGGAGCTCCTACGAGCAGTACTTC.

This clone qualifies as medium-sized. This sequence joins TRBV9 and TRBJ1-1; D gene uncertain. The germline V and J ends were trimmed by 1 base and 1 base, with 5 bases remaining between them. The V gene's germline CDR1 is SGDLS and CDR2 YYNGEE. The length of the CDR3 is 13 residues. Here the CDR3 DNA reads TGTGCCAGCAGCGTACATCCGAACACTGAAGCTTTCTTT. Its protein product is CASSVHPNTEAFF.

J is TRBJ2-7 and V is TRBV28, with D uncertain. V lost 5 bases to trimming and J lost 5 bases, with 10 bases between them. CDR1 and CDR2 from the germline V gene are MDHEN and SYDVKM. This CDR3 comprises 12 residues. CDR3: CASSLGDDEQYF. The CDR3 DNA is TGTGCCAGCAGTCTGGGTGATGACGAGCAGTACTTC.

The chain has TRBV5-4 and TRBJ2-7; D might be TRBD1 or TRBD2, each matching 5 bases. Trimming took 4 bases from V and 3 from J, leaving 20 bases between them. Germline lookup yields CDR1 SGHNT and CDR2 YYREEE (reference sequence). The length of the CDR3 is 16 residues. The CDR3 protein is CASSVLTGTRIYEQYF. CDR3 DNA sequence: TGTGCCAGCAGCGTCCTCACCGGGACGAGGATCTACGAGCAGTACTTC.

This chain uses TRBV5-6 with TRBJ1-2; 7 positions match TRBD1. Germline V gives CDR1 SGHDT, CDR2 YYEEEE. The V and J ends lost 5 bases and 7 bases, in that order; junction bases with no gene match: 5. CDR3 length: 12 amino acids. CDR3 in DNA: TGTGCCAGCAGACCCGCAGGGGGTGGCTACACCTTC. Protein sequence: CASRPAGGGYTF.

The chain couples TRBV5-8 to TRBJ2-7, with D unclear. This CDR3 comprises 10 residues. CDR1 is SGHTS, CDR2 YDEGEE, per germline. V dropped 5 bases and J dropped 4 bases, with 4 bases sitting between them. The CDR3 region has the DNA TGTGCCAGCAGTCAGTACGAGCAGTACTTC. This sequence encodes CASSQYEQYF.

The chain recombines TRBV9 with TRBJ2-3; D is perhaps TRBD1 or TRBD2 (5 bases each). Per germline, CDR1 SGDLS and CDR2 YYNGEE. The CDR3 spans 15 residues. Between the trimmed V and J ends, which lost 7 bases and 6 bases, there was a span of 21 bases. Written as DNA, the CDR3 is TGTGCCAGCCAACCTCTAGCACGGGGCGTGGATACGCAGTATTTT. Translation: CASQPLARGVDTQYF.

This clone counts as medium-sized. V gene TRBV2 combines with J gene TRBJ2-7, with D possibly matching TRBD1 (5 bases). Germline assignment: CDR1 SNHLY and CDR2 FYNNEI. Trimming pared 7 bases from V and 3 bases from J, leaving 16 bases between. This CDR3 spans 14 amino acids. CDR3 region: CASTQGPFNYEQYF. The CDR3 DNA follows: TGTGCCAGCACTCAGGGCCCCTTTAACTACGAGCAGTACTTC.

This clone was counted a few times. The chain couples TRBV7-3 to TRBJ2-1, with D maybe TRBD1 (5 bases). V lost 0 bases, J lost 5 bases, and 11 bases lay in between. Per germline, CDR1 SGHTA and CDR2 FQGTGA. CDR3 size: 15 residues. CDR3 coding DNA: TGTGCCAGCAGCTTAACTGGGCTAGGGGACAATGAGCAGTTCTTC. It codes for CASSLTGLGDNEQFF.

This sequence joins TRBV28 and TRBJ2-1, with D possibly being TRBD1 or TRBD2 (5 bases each). CDR3 length: 17 residues. Germline V gene sequence: CDR1 MDHEN, CDR2 SYDVKM. Trimming removed 5 bases at V and 3 bases at J, with 20 bases between. The CDR3 DNA reads TGTGCCAGCAGTCCGCAACTCCGGGACGCCGACTACAATGAGCAGTTCTTC. Amino acid sequence: CASSPQLRDADYNEQFF.

V is TRBV7-3 and J is TRBJ2-3, with TRBD2 matching 11 bases. V was clipped by 4 bases and J by 4 bases; unmatched bases: 4. Germline V gene data show CDR1 as SGHTA and CDR2 as FQGTGA. This CDR3 spans 15 amino acids. The CDR3 bases are TGTGCCAGCAGCTCACTAGCGGGGGCCTCAGATACGCAGTATTTT. Its protein is CASSSLAGASDTQYF.

The V and J genes are TRBV4-3 and TRBJ2-6; D is undetermined. Looked up from germline, CDR1 is LGHNA and CDR2 is YSLEER. This CDR3 comprises 16 residues. V dropped 0 bases and J dropped 1 base, with 7 bases sitting between them. DNA for the CDR3: TGCGCCAGCAGCCAAGATTCCTCGTCTGGGGCCAACGTCCTGACTTTC. This translates into CASSQDSSSGANVLTF.

This sequence joins TRBV11-2 and TRBJ2-3; 13 nucleotides match TRBD2. Germline V lookup: CDR1 SGHAT, CDR2 FQNNGV. J lost 5 bases, V lost 5 bases, and 10 bases had no gene match. This CDR3 contains 17 residues. CDR3 sequence reads: CASSGLAGATSVDTQYF. The CDR3 DNA sequence: TGTGCCAGCAGCGGACTAGCGGGGGCCACCTCAGTAGATACGCAGTATTTT. The entire variable domain, with the rest obtained from reference TRBV11-2 and TRBJ2-3, is as follows: EAGVAQSPRYKIIEKRQSVAFWCNPISGHATLYWYQQILGQGPKLLIQFQNNGVVDDSQLPKDRFSAERLKGVDSTLKIQPAKLEDSAVYLCASSGLAGATSVDTQYFGPGTRLTVL.

This clone is labeled medium-sized. This sequence joins TRBV7-9 and TRBJ2-7; 7 nucleotides match TRBD1. Unmatched junction bases numbered 10, after V lost 5 bases and J lost 0 bases. There are 16 residues in the CDR3. Looked up from germline, CDR1 is SEHNR and CDR2 is FQNEAQ (reference sequence). For the CDR3, the DNA is TGTGCCAGCAGCAATGGACAGGATCCTAGCTCCTACGAGCAGTACTTC. This sequence encodes CASSNGQDPSSYEQYF. The full variable domain, completed using reference TRBV7-9 and TRBJ2-7, is DTGVSQNPRHKITKRGQNVTFRCDPISEHNRLYWYRQTLGQGPEFLTYFQNEAQLEKSRLLSDRFSAERPKGSFSTLEIQRTEQGDSAMYLCASSNGQDPSSYEQYFGPGTRLTVT.

In DNA, the CDR3 is TGTGCCAGCAGCTTGGATTCAGAGCTGTACCAAGAGACCCAGTACTTC. Translation gives CASSLDSELYQETQYF. The rearrangement uses TRBV5-8 and TRBJ2-5; no clear D gene. The CDR3 sequence is 16 residues long. The germline CDR1 and CDR2 sequences are SGHTS and YDEGEE. V lost 0 bases and J lost 0, with 12 bases in between.

This clone showed up just a few times. V is TRBV6-1 and J is TRBJ1-6; D unresolved. This CDR3 has 14 residues. Germline V gives CDR1 MNHNS, CDR2 SASEGT. Trimming took 2 bases from V and 13 from J, leaving 15 bases between them. The CDR3 bases are TGTGCCAGCAGTGAATTTTACGGGTCTGGGCCCCTCCACTTT. Translation gives CASSEFYGSGPLHF.

This clone is a singleton in its sample. This chain links TRBV5-6 with TRBJ2-1; 8 bases match TRBD1. J was trimmed by 1 base and V by 2 bases; bases with no gene match: 5. Germline CDR1 reads SGHDT; CDR2 reads YYEEEE. The CDR3 covers 16 residues. The DNA of the CDR3 is TGTGCCAGCAGCTTTCAGGGGGCGGGTTCCTACAATGAGCAGTTCTTC. Translated: CASSFQGAGSYNEQFF.

This clone appeared a few times. V gene TRBV9 combines with J gene TRBJ2-2; TRBD1 aligns across 7 bases. CDR1 and CDR2 from the germline V gene are SGDLS and YYNGEE. V dropped 0 bases and J dropped 6; count of bases not matched to a gene: 5. The CDR3 is 15 amino acids. CDR3 bases: TGTGCCAGCAGCGTAGAAGGGACAGCCTCCGGGGAGCTGTTTTTT. Its translation: CASSVEGTASGELFF.